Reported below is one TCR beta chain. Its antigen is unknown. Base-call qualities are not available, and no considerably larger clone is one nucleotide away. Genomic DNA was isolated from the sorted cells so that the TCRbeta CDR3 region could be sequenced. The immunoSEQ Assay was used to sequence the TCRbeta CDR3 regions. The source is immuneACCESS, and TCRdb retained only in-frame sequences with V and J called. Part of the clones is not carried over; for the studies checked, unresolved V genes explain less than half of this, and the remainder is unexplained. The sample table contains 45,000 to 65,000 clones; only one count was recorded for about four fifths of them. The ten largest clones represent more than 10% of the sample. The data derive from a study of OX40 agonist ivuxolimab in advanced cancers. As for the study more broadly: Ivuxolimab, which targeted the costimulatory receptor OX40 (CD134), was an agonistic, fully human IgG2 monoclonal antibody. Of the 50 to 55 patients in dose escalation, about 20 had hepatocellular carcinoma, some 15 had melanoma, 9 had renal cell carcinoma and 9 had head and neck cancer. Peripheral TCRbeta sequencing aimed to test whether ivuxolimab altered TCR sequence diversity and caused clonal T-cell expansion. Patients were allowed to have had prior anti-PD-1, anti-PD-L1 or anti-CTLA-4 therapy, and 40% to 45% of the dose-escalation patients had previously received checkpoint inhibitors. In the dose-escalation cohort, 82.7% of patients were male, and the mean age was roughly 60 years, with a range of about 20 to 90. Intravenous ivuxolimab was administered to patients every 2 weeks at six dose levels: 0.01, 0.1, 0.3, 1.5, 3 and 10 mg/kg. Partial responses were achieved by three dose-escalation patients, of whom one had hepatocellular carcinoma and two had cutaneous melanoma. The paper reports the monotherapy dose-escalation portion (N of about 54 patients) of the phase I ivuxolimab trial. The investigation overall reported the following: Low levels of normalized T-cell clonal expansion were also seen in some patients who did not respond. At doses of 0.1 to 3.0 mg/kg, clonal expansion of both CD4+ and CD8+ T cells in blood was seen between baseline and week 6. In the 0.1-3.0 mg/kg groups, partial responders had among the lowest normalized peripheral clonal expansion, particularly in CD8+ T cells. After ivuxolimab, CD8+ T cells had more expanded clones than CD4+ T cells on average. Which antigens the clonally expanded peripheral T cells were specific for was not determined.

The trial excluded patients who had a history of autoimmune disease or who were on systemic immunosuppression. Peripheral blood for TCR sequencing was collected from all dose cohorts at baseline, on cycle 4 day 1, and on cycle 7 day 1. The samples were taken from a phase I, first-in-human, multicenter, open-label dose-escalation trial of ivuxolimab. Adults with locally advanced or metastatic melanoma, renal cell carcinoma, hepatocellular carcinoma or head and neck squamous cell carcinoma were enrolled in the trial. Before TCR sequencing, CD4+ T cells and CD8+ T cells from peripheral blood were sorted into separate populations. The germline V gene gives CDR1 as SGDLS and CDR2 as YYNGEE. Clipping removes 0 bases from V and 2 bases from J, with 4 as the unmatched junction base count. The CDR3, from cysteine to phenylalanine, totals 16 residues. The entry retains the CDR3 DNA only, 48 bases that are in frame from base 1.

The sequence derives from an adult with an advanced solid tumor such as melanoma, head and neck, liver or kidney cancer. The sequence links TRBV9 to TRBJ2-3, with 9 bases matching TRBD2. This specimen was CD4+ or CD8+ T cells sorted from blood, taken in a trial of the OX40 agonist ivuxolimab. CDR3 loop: CASSVAAGGLTDTQYF. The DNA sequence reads TGTGCCAGCAGCGTAGCAGCGGGAGGCCTCACAGATACGCAGTATTTT.